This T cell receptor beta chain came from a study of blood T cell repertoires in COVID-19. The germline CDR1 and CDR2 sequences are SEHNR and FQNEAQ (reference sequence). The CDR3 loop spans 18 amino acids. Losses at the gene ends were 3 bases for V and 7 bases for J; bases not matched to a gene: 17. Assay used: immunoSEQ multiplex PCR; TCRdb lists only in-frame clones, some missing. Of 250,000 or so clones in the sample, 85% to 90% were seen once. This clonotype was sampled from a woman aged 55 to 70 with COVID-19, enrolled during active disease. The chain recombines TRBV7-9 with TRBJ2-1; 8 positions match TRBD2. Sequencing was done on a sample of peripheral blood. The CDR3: CASSFPGSGRAGINEQFF. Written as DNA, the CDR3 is TGTGCCAGCAGCTTTCCCGGCAGCGGGAGAGCCGGGATAAATGAGCAGTTCTTC.